Listed here are 27 T cell receptor beta chains from one sample, sequenced in a study of cytomegalovirus exposure and HLA in healthy donors. The PCR contained 60 Vbeta and 13 Jbeta primers. Clones were read by immunoSEQ multiplex PCR, and TCRdb kept only the in-frame ones, dropping some. The table includes fewer than 70,000 clones, approximately 70% detected once. Sequencing used PBMCs. Receptors were obtained from a male donor in good health and CMV-seropositive.

The chain couples TRBV9 to TRBJ1-2; the D gene is possibly TRBD1 (6 bases). V gave up 8 bases and J gave up 4 bases, with 15 bases separating them. This CDR3 comprises 13 residues. Germline-derived CDR1 and CDR2 are SGDLS and YYNGEE. CDR3 coding DNA: TGTGCCAGAGCGAGAGGACAGACCTATGGCTACACCTTC. This codes for CARARGQTYGYTF.

V and J are TRBV6-1 and TRBJ1-1; TRBD1 agrees at 10 bases. This CDR3 has 14 residues. The germline V gene encodes CDR1 MNHNS and CDR2 SASEGT. After removal of 2 bases from V and 5 bases from J, the junction contained 2 bases not matched to a gene. This CDR3 is CASSERTGGTEAFF. CDR3 DNA sequence: TGTGCCAGCAGTGAAAGGACAGGGGGGACTGAAGCTTTCTTT.

This clone was observed a single time. The chain is built from TRBV6-5 and TRBJ1-1; D gene ambiguous. The CDR3 runs 14 residues. V was cut by 0 bases and J by 7 bases, with 12 bases left in between. The germline V gene encodes CDR1 MNHEY and CDR2 SVGAGI. The CDR3 sequence is CASSYSRRLGEAFF. In nucleotides, the CDR3 is TGTGCCAGCAGTTACTCGAGGAGGTTGGGTGAAGCTTTCTTT.

This sequence joins TRBV2 and TRBJ1-6, with D possibly being TRBD1 (5 bases). This CDR3 is 14 amino acids long. Germline CDR1 SNHLY, CDR2 FYNNEI. Trimming removed 7 bases from V and 10 bases from J, with 17 bases in between. The CDR3 DNA reads as TGTGCCAGCACCTACGGGCCAGGGCAGTCACCCCTCCACTTT. This translates into CASTYGPGQSPLHF.

The V and J genes are TRBV27 and TRBJ2-2, with 7 bases fitting TRBD1. Per the germline V gene, CDR1 is MNHEY and CDR2 is SMNVEV (reference sequence). J was trimmed by 0 bases and V by 5 bases; bases with no gene match: 6. The CDR3 runs to 16 residues. The CDR3 loop reads CASSPRTGANTGELFF. CDR3 in DNA: TGTGCCAGCAGTCCCAGGACAGGAGCGAACACCGGGGAGCTGTTTTTT.

The chain links TRBV28 to TRBJ2-3, with 11 bases fitting TRBD2. This CDR3 comprises 17 residues. Trimming removed 5 bases from V and 5 bases from J; junction bases left unmatched: 12. Germline CDR1 and CDR2: MDHEN and SYDVKM. The CDR3 nucleotides are TGTGCCAGCAGTCCCTATACTAGCGGGGGTCTCGGAGATACGCAGTATTTT. Translation gives CASSPYTSGGLGDTQYF.

The J gene is TRBJ2-7, the V gene TRBV10-1; 8 nucleotides match TRBD2. V gave up 2 bases and J gave up 6 bases; unmatched junction bases: 3. Per the germline V gene, CDR1 is WNHNN and CDR2 is SYGVQD (reference sequence). This CDR3 is built from 13 residues. The CDR3 region is CASSEAGGSEQYF. The CDR3 DNA sequence: TGCGCCAGCAGTGAGGCGGGGGGCAGCGAGCAGTACTTC.

The chain employs TRBV27 and TRBJ2-5, with 9 bases aligning to TRBD2. Looked up from germline, CDR1 is MNHEY and CDR2 is SMNVEV (reference sequence). Germline trimming cut 2 bases from V and 5 bases from J; bases unmatched to any gene: 15. The CDR3 length is 18 residues. CDR3 amino acids: CASSLGVAGAGGGETQYF. CDR3 in DNA: TGTGCCAGCAGTTTAGGGGTAGCGGGGGCTGGAGGGGGGGAGACCCAGTACTTC.

The J gene is TRBJ2-2, the V gene TRBV5-1, with 8 bases aligning to TRBD1. Trimming cost V 5 bases and J 0 bases; bases outside gene matches: 3. Germline CDR1 reads SGHRS; CDR2 reads YFSETQ. This CDR3 region has 15 residues. The CDR3 DNA reads as TGCGCCAGCAGTCCAGGGGGCACGAACACCGGGGAGCTGTTTTTT. Translating it yields CASSPGGTNTGELFF.

The chain couples TRBV27 to TRBJ1-6, with 9 bases aligning to TRBD1. Trimming removed 4 bases from V and 10 bases from J; junction bases left unmatched: 5. The length of the CDR3 is 14 residues. CDR1 and CDR2 (germline): MNHEY, SMNVEV (reference sequence). In DNA form, the CDR3 reads TGTGCCAGCAGTTCTCGGACAGGGGTCTCACCCCTCCACTTT. The encoded protein is CASSSRTGVSPLHF.

A remark on this clone: At one of its ends the junction is not consistent with the germline gene, which may arise from a read error. This chain connects TRBV15 to TRBJ2-7; 9 bases are a match to TRBD1. CDR1 and CDR2 from the germline V gene are LNHNV and YYDKDF (reference sequence). The CDR3 length is 14 residues. The CDR3 loop is CATSLDRGPYGQYF. The CDR3 nucleotides read TGTGCCACCAGCTTGGACAGGGGCCCCTACGGGCAGTACTTC.

The chain uses TRBV27 and TRBJ1-2; the match to TRBD1 covers 8 bases. CDR1 is MNHEY, CDR2 SMNVEV, per germline (reference sequence). V gave up 6 bases and J gave up 6 bases; unmatched junction bases: 6. The CDR3 runs 13 residues. In DNA, the CDR3 is TGTGCCAGCAGGACGACAGGGGTTCATGGCTACACCTTC. Translating gives CASRTTGVHGYTF.

This chain joins TRBV5-6 and TRBJ2-3, with a weak D call TRBD1 (5 bases). CDR1 and CDR2 (germline): SGHDT, YYEEEE. The ends were cut back, 4 bases at V and 2 bases at J, with 14 bases in the middle. The CDR3 runs to 15 residues. The CDR3 here is CASSTVGASTDTQYF. The CDR3, as DNA: TGTGCCAGCAGCACCGTTGGGGCCTCCACAGATACGCAGTATTTT.

This clone came up once. The CDR3 protein is CASSEDRGQIYEQYF. The DNA for the CDR3 is TGTGCCAGCAGTGAAGACAGGGGACAAATTTACGAGCAGTACTTC. V usage is TRBV25-1 and J usage is TRBJ2-5, with 8 bases lining up with TRBD1. The DNA end is a closer match to TRBJ2-7, so the J assignment may be wrong. CDR3 length equals 15 residues. Per the germline V gene, CDR1 is MGHDK and CDR2 is SYGVNS.

The chain employs TRBV10-2 and TRBJ2-7; the D gene is possibly TRBD2 (7 bases). From germline, CDR1 is WSHSY and CDR2 SAAADI. Trimming shortened V by 2 bases and J by 5 bases, and 10 bases separated the two germline ends. This CDR3 has 13 residues. The CDR3 nucleotides read TGCGCCAGCAGTGAGAGAGGGGGGGACGAGCAGTACTTC. This codes for CASSERGGDEQYF.

In DNA, the CDR3 is TGTGCCAGCAGTTACTCCGGGGAGTATGGCTACACCTTC. Translation: CASSYSGEYGYTF. The genes are TRBV6-6 and TRBJ1-2; the D is unclear. V was pared by 0 bases and J by 5 bases, with 7 bases between. CDR1 is MNHNY and CDR2 is SVGAGI in the germline V gene (reference sequence). The CDR3 is made up of 13 amino acids.

This clone was counted a single time. The V gene is TRBV18, the J gene TRBJ2-3; a weak D match, TRBD2 (6 bases). Germline CDR1 and CDR2: KGHSH and LQKENI. The CDR3 consists of 14 residues. Trimming removed 7 bases from V and 4 bases from J, with 15 bases in between. The CDR3 reads CASLGEADPDTQYF. The CDR3 coding sequence is TGTGCCAGCTTAGGGGAGGCGGACCCAGATACGCAGTATTTT.

The chain has TRBV11-3 and TRBJ2-6; D perhaps matches TRBD1 (6 bases). From germline, CDR1 is SGHNT and CDR2 YENEEA. The CDR3 is 16 amino acids. With 5 bases removed from V and 4 bases from J, the gap between germline ends came to 15 bases. In nucleotides, the CDR3 is TGTGCCAGCAGCCCCTCCCCAGGGGTCGGGGCCAACGTCCTGACTTTC. Translated, it gives CASSPSPGVGANVLTF.

This clone has just one count. The rearrangement uses TRBV6-4 and TRBJ2-1; TRBD2 agrees at 7 bases. The CDR3 length is 15 residues. Germline V gives CDR1 MRHNA, CDR2 SNTAGT. After removal of 5 bases from V and 8 bases from J, the junction contained 12 bases not matched to a gene. The DNA of the CDR3 is TGTGCCAGCAGTCCTACTAGCGAGCTAGTACATGAGCAGTTCTTC. Translating it yields CASSPTSELVHEQFF.

This clone was detected only once. At one end, the junction sequence differs from germline, possibly due to a read error. CDR3 residues: CASSPSGVNNGELFF. The DNA of the CDR3 is TGTGCCAGCAGTCCTAGCGGGGTGAACAACGGGGAGCTGTTTTTT. V gene TRBV2 combines with J gene TRBJ2-2; 9 bases fit TRBD2. There are 15 residues in the CDR3. The germline V gene has CDR1 SNHLY and CDR2 FYNNEI. Combining the CDR3 with reference TRBV2 and TRBJ2-2 gives the whole variable domain EPEVTQTPSHQVTQMGQEVILRCVPISNHLYFYWYRQILGQKVEFLVSFYNNEISEKSEIFDDQFSVERPDGSNFTLKIRSTKLEDSAMYFCASSPSGVNNGELFFGEGSRLTVL.

The chain couples TRBV28 to TRBJ1-5, with 7 bases identical to TRBD1. Germline CDR1 and CDR2: MDHEN and SYDVKM. The CDR3 runs 16 residues. V lost 8 bases to trimming and J lost 2 bases; unmatched junction nucleotides: 12. The CDR3: CASSGLTGSRNQPQHF. The CDR3 DNA is TGTGCCAGCTCGGGCTTGACAGGGTCACGCAATCAGCCCCAGCATTTT.

V usage is TRBV10-2 and J usage is TRBJ2-3; the D gene is possibly TRBD2 (6 bases). CDR1 and CDR2 from the germline V gene are WSHSY and SAAADI. This CDR3 region has 14 residues. Between the trimmed V and J ends, which lost 7 bases and 0 bases, there was a span of 11 bases. CDR3 amino acids: CASKWGTSTDTQYF. The CDR3 nucleotides are TGCGCCAGCAAGTGGGGGACTAGCACAGATACGCAGTATTTT.

This chain uses TRBV4-3 with TRBJ2-1, with D possibly matching TRBD2 (6 bases). V gave up 5 bases and J gave up 4 bases, with 18 bases separating them. The CDR3 sequence is 16 residues long. CDR1 LGHNA and CDR2 YSLEER come from the germline V gene. In nucleotides, the CDR3 is TGCGCCAGCAGCGACCGACTAGAACAGTTATACAATGAGCAGTTCTTC. Protein: CASSDRLEQLYNEQFF.

The chain links TRBV10-3 to TRBJ1-1; 10 positions match TRBD1. After removal of 11 bases from V and 6 bases from J, the junction contained 6 bases not matched to a gene. Germline-derived CDR1 and CDR2 are ENHRY and SYGVKD. The CDR3 length is 12 residues. CDR3 protein: CAVGQGLSEAFF. The CDR3 nucleotides are TGTGCCGTGGGACAGGGGCTTTCTGAAGCTTTCTTT.

The CDR3 loop is CATRTGPSGANVLTF. Written as DNA, the CDR3 is TGTGCCACAAGGACAGGACCCTCTGGGGCCAACGTCCTGACTTTC. The rearrangement uses TRBV19 and TRBJ2-6; 7 nucleotides agree with TRBD1. The length of the CDR3 is 15 residues. The V segment lost 10 bases and the J segment 0 bases; nucleotides outside the gene matches: 6. The germline gives CDR1 LNHDA, CDR2 SQIVND (reference sequence).

The gene calls are TRBV5-4 and TRBJ1-2, with D possibly matching TRBD1 (6 bases). Germline V gene lookup returns CDR1 SGHNT and CDR2 YYREEE (reference sequence). V lost 0 bases to trimming and J lost 8 bases, with 14 bases between them. This CDR3 has 14 residues. CDR3 sequence: CASSLGPGERGYTF. The CDR3 region has the DNA TGTGCCAGCAGCTTGGGGCCAGGGGAGCGGGGCTACACCTTC. Complete variable domain (other parts from reference TRBV5-4 and TRBJ1-2): ETGVTQSPTHLIKTRGQQVTLRCSSQSGHNTVSWYQQALGQGPQFIFQYYREEENGRGNFPPRFSGLQFPNYSSELNVNALELDDSALYLCASSLGPGERGYTFGSGTRLTVV.

This rearrangement joins TRBV2 to TRBJ2-1; TRBD2 might be the D (6 bases). V was shortened by 4 bases and J by 0 bases, with 16 bases between the two germline ends. Germline V gene sequence: CDR1 SNHLY, CDR2 FYNNEI. This CDR3 comprises 17 residues. DNA of the CDR3: TGTGCCAGCAGTGGGGAGGTCACTCGAAGCTCCTACAATGAGCAGTTCTTC. Protein: CASSGEVTRSSYNEQFF.